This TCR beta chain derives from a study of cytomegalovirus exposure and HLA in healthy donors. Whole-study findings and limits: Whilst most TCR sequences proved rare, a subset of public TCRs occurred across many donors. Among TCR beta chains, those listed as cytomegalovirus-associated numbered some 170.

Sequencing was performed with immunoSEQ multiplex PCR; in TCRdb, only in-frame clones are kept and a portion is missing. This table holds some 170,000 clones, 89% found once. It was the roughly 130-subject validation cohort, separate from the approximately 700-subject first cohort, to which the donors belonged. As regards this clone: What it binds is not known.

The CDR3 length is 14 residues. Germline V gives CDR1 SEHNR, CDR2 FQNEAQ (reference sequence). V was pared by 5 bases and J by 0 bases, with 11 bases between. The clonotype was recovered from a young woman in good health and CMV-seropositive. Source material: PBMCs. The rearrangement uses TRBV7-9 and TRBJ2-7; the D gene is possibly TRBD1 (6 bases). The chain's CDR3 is CASSPDRSSYEQYF. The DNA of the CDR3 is TGTGCCAGCAGCCCTGACAGGTCCTCCTACGAGCAGTACTTC. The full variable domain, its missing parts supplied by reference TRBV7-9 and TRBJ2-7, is DTGVSQNPRHKITKRGQNVTFRCDPISEHNRLYWYRQTLGQGPEFLTYFQNEAQLEKSRLLSDRFSAERPKGSFSTLEIQRTEQGDSAMYLCASSPDRSSYEQYFGPGTRLTVT.